The 27 T cell receptor beta chains below come from one sample, sequenced in a study of T cells in Graves' hyperthyroidism and ophthalmopathy. Amplification yielded TCR beta CDR3 regions, with RNA transcripts as the source. A first-round RT-PCR of the TCR CDR3 used the HTBI primer set. Via MiXCR, TCRdb re-called the multiplex PCR reads, giving one row per CDR3 protein. The repertoire holds a few hundred thousand distinct CDR3 sequences, with around 14% as singletons. The sequenced sample was blood. These TCRs come from a woman younger than 30 with Graves' hyperthyroidism that later progressed to Graves' ophthalmopathy.

This clonotype was detected many times. J is TRBJ2-2 and V is TRBV3-1; no firm D call. The length of the CDR3 is 11 residues. Trimming took 6 bases from V and 6 from J, leaving 5 bases between them. Looked up from germline, CDR1 is LGHDT and CDR2 is YNNKEL (reference sequence). For the CDR3, the DNA is TGTGCCAGCAGGGAGTCCGGGGAGCTGTTTTTT. Translation: CASRESGELFF.

V gene TRBV29-1 combines with J gene TRBJ2-7; TRBD2 matches at 7 bases. Germline CDR1 and CDR2: SQVTM and ANQGSEA. CDR3 length: 13 amino acids. The CDR3 nucleotides read TGCAGTGGATCTAGCGGAAGCTCCTACGAGCAGTACTTC. Translation gives CSGSSGSSYEQYF.

This clonotype showed up many times. The chain has TRBV12-3 or TRBV12-4 and TRBJ2-7; maybe TRBD2 (5 bases). CDR3 length equals 16 residues. Trimming took 6 bases from V and 5 from J, leaving 23 bases between them. The CDR3 nucleotides are TGTGCCAGCAGCCCGCTGACGGGGTTTAACGGAAACGAGCAGTACTTC. The encoded protein is CASSPLTGFNGNEQYF.

This clonotype was seen more than once but under ten times. The chain joins TRBV12-3 or TRBV12-4 to TRBJ1-2; 7 bases fit TRBD1. The CDR3 consists of 14 residues. Trimming removed 6 bases from V and 4 bases from J; junction bases left unmatched: 8. CDR3 nucleotide sequence: TGTGCCAGCAGGGCGGGACAGAACTTCTATGGCTACACCTTC. Residues: CASRAGQNFYGYTF.

Of note for this clonotype: The conserved closing phenylalanine or tryptophan is absent in this CDR3, likely reflecting a read error. The chain couples TRBV6-4 to TRBJ2-3; no clear D. The CDR3 is 14 residues long. Trimming removed 6 bases at V and 0 bases at J, with 10 bases between. Germline V gene lookup returns CDR1 MRHNA and CDR2 SNTAGT. CDR3 nucleotide sequence: TGTGCCAGCAGCCCGACCACTAGCACAGATACGCAGTATTCT. This gives the protein CASSPTTSTDTQYS.

The CDR3: CASTPAGVRGTGELFF. DNA of the CDR3: TGTGCCAGCACCCCTGCGGGAGTGCGGGGAACCGGGGAGCTGTTTTTT. This chain joins TRBV9 and TRBJ2-2; 7 bases line up with TRBD2. The CDR3 extends over 16 amino acids. Germline CDR1 and CDR2: SGDLS and YYNGEE. V was pared by 6 bases and J by 5 bases, with 13 bases of the junction left unmatched.

The sample holds many counts of this clonotype. The chain employs TRBV7-9 and TRBJ2-2, with 7 positions matching TRBD1. The trim removed 2 bases at V and 0 bases at J, leaving 3 bases unmatched. Germline V CDR1 and CDR2: SEHNR, FQNEAQ (reference sequence). The CDR3 has 16 amino acids. CDR3 DNA sequence: TGTGCCAGCAGCTTAAGAGGACAGGCGAACACCGGGGAGCTGTTTTTT. Encoded protein: CASSLRGQANTGELFF.

The sample holds a few counts of this clonotype. The V call is TRBV27, the J call TRBJ2-6; D not resolved. Germline CDR1 reads MNHEY; CDR2 reads SMNVEV (reference sequence). The CDR3 is 15 residues long. V lost 3 bases and J 0 bases, leaving 6 bases between the germline ends. CDR3 bases: TGTGCCAGCAGTTTGGCGGCCTCTGGGGCCAACGTCCTGACTTTC. Its protein is CASSLAASGANVLTF.

As concerns this clonotype: A much larger clonotype is one base distant, so this may be a read error. The rearrangement joins TRBV27 to TRBJ2-7; D is ambiguous. Trimming pared 6 bases from V and 6 bases from J, leaving 21 bases between. CDR1 MNHEY and CDR2 SMNVEV come from the germline V gene (reference sequence). The CDR3 extends over 15 amino acids. The CDR3 protein is CASRYISLSNLEQYF. CDR3 coding DNA: TGTGCCAGCAGATATATAAGTTTAAGTAACCTCGAGCAGTACTTC.

V gene TRBV5-1 combines with J gene TRBJ2-1, with unresolved D. V was shortened by 5 bases and J by 5 bases, with 11 bases between the two germline ends. This CDR3 spans 13 amino acids. The germline V gene encodes CDR1 SGHRS and CDR2 YFSETQ. CDR3 nucleotide sequence: TGCGCCAGCAGGACCAGAGAGGACAATGAGCAGTTCTTC. It codes for CASRTREDNEQFF.

The gene calls are TRBV28 and TRBJ2-5; D is perhaps TRBD1 or TRBD2 (5 bases each). The germline gives CDR1 MDHEN, CDR2 SYDVKM. Between the trimmed V and J ends, which lost 4 bases and 3 bases, there was a span of 18 bases. This CDR3 spans 16 amino acids. The CDR3: CASSSNPGREKETQYF. CDR3 coding DNA: TGTGCCAGCAGTTCTAACCCGGGACGAGAAAAAGAGACCCAGTACTTC.

This clonotype was seen more than once but under ten times. A much larger clone differs by one base, so this may be a read error. The CDR3 sequence is CASSLVFGSSYNEQYF. In DNA, the CDR3 is TGTGCCAGCAGCTTAGTATTCGGGAGCTCCTACAATGAGCAGTACTTC. The chain recombines TRBV11-2 with TRBJ2-1, with D possibly matching TRBD2 (6 bases). The last part of the DNA fits TRBJ2-7 better; the J call may be wrong. The CDR3 loop spans 16 amino acids. Germline V gives CDR1 SGHAT, CDR2 FQNNGV.

This clonotype has a count of ten or more. The chain has TRBV12-3 or TRBV12-4 and TRBJ1-5; D not certain. The CDR3 runs 13 residues. Trimming took off 3 bases at V and 6 bases at J, with 9 bases between the two ends. The CDR3 nucleotides are TGTGCCAGCAGTTTTTGGGAGGTTCAGCCCCAGCATTTT. Protein: CASSFWEVQPQHF.

The chain couples TRBV9 to TRBJ2-7; no definite D call. This CDR3 has 15 residues. Between the trimmed V and J ends, which lost 0 bases and 6 bases, there was a span of 16 bases. Germline V lookup: CDR1 SGDLS, CDR2 YYNGEE. CDR3 DNA sequence: TGTGCCAGCAGCGTAGTCGCCCACCCATCGAGCGAGCAGTACTTC. It codes for CASSVVAHPSSEQYF.

This clonotype was seen repeatedly, ten times or more. The chain employs TRBV11-2 and TRBJ2-1; 7 bases line up with TRBD2. Germline V CDR1 and CDR2: SGHAT, FQNNGV. This CDR3 contains 17 residues. Germline trimming cut 2 bases from V and 1 base from J; bases unmatched to any gene: 8. This chain's CDR3 is CASSLRIAGDSYNEQFF. The CDR3 bases are TGTGCCAGCAGCTTAAGAATCGCGGGAGATTCCTACAATGAGCAGTTCTTC.

The chain employs TRBV7-3 and TRBJ2-1; D not certain. This CDR3 spans 12 amino acids. From germline, CDR1 is SGHTA and CDR2 FQGTGA. The germline V and J ends were trimmed by 1 base and 7 bases, with 5 bases remaining between them. CDR3 DNA sequence: TGTGCCAGCAGCTTAAGTGAGAATGAGCAGTTCTTC. Translation: CASSLSENEQFF.

About this clonotype: This may come from a read error, since a much larger clone is one base off. This rearrangement joins TRBV27 to TRBJ1-6; D gene uncertain. The ends were cut back, 0 bases at V and 7 bases at J, with 4 bases in the middle. Germline CDR1 and CDR2: MNHEY and SMNVEV (reference sequence). The CDR3 spans 13 residues. CDR3 loop: CASSLSDNSPLHF. CDR3 nucleotide sequence: TGTGCCAGCAGTTTATCTGACAATTCACCCCTCCACTTT.

This clonotype was detected many times. The chain is built from TRBV6-2 or TRBV6-3 and TRBJ1-5, with 9 bases lining up with TRBD1. V gave up 2 bases and J gave up 6 bases; unmatched junction bases: 11. Germline assignment: CDR1 MNHEY and CDR2 SVGEGT. The CDR3 runs to 17 residues. The CDR3 coding sequence is TGTGCCAGCAGTTACCTCTTAGGGACAGGGAATCGTCAGCCCCAGCATTTT. It yields the protein CASSYLLGTGNRQPQHF.

The chain employs TRBV29-1 and TRBJ1-3, with D uncertain. This CDR3 has 13 amino acids. The germline V and J ends were trimmed by 4 bases and 5 bases, with 12 bases remaining between them. Germline loops: CDR1 SQVTM, CDR2 ANQGSEA. Here the CDR3 DNA reads TGCAGCGTTGTGTCAGCTATGCGAAACACCATATATTTT. Translation gives CSVVSAMRNTIYF.

The chain couples TRBV6-9 to TRBJ2-6; no firm D call. The length of the CDR3 is 16 residues. Per the germline V gene, CDR1 is MNHGY and CDR2 is SVAAGI. V lost 4 bases to trimming and J lost 1 base, with 11 bases between them. The CDR3 sequence: CASSSGRPSGANVLTF. CDR3 DNA sequence: TGTGCCAGCAGTTCCGGACGGCCTTCTGGGGCCAACGTCCTGACTTTC.

The V gene is TRBV24-1, the J gene TRBJ2-7; 7 positions agree with TRBD2. V shed 7 bases and J 2 bases; nucleotides not matched to a gene: 4. The CDR3 extends over 13 amino acids. CDR1 is KGHDR and CDR2 is SFDVKD in the germline V gene. As DNA, the CDR3 is TGTGCCACCAGCCCCCGGGGGGCCTACGAGCAGTACTTC. It codes for CATSPRGAYEQYF.

This clonotype has a handful of counts. The chain combines TRBV5-1 with TRBJ2-1; the match to TRBD1 covers 9 bases. The CDR3 loop spans 18 amino acids. V trimming: 0 bases; J trimming: 5 bases; junction bases outside the gene matches: 12. Per germline, CDR1 SGHRS and CDR2 YFSETQ. The CDR3 DNA reads as TGCGCCAGCAGCTTGGCGTGGGACAGGGTTGGAAGAAACAATGAGCAGTTCTTC. As protein: CASSLAWDRVGRNNEQFF.

The CDR3 nucleotides are TGTGCCAGCAGTTACGATCCGACAGGGGTGTCGACTAGCGGCCCAAACCCGACCCAGTACTTC. Protein: CASSYDPTGVSTSGPNPTQYF. The chain uses TRBV6-9 and TRBJ2-5, with TRBD2 as a possible D gene (9 bases). Trimming left V 3 bases short and J 7 bases short, with 36 bases between. The CDR3 runs to 21 residues. Germline loops: CDR1 MNHGY, CDR2 SVAAGI.

This clonotype was detected ten times or more. A read error may account for a junction end that differs from germline. The CDR3 DNA reads TGTGCCAGCAGTTTGAGGGGGAACCCTGAAGCTTTCTTT. Its translation is CASSLRGNPEAFF. The rearrangement links TRBV12-3 or TRBV12-4 to TRBJ1-1, with D perhaps TRBD1 (6 bases). The CDR3 sequence is 13 residues long.

Many counts were recorded for this clonotype. The V and J genes are TRBV20-1 and TRBJ2-1; 8 bases fit TRBD2. Germline assignment: CDR1 DFQATT and CDR2 SNEGSKA (reference sequence). The CDR3 length is 14 residues. Trimming removed 4 bases from V and 10 bases from J; junction bases left unmatched: 12. DNA of the CDR3: TGCAGTGCTAATTGGATGACTAGCGAGGTGGAGCAGTTCTTC. This encodes CSANWMTSEVEQFF.

This clonotype came up many times. The genes are TRBV29-1 and TRBJ2-5, with TRBD1 identical over 7 bases. Germline V lookup: CDR1 SQVTM, CDR2 ANQGSEA. V shed 2 bases, J shed 1 base, and the junction held 7 bases outside the gene matches. This CDR3 has 15 amino acids. The CDR3 here is CSVEISGQPQETQYF. The CDR3 nucleotides read TGCAGCGTTGAAATATCGGGACAGCCCCAAGAGACCCAGTACTTC.

This clonotype occurred a few times. This rearrangement joins TRBV5-4 to TRBJ2-1, with no clear D. Germline values: CDR1 SGHNT, CDR2 YYREEE (reference sequence). V lost 3 bases, J lost 2 bases, and 15 bases lay in between. The CDR3 contains 16 residues. CDR3 DNA: TGTGCCAGCAGCTCCAGGTCCGAAAGACCCTACAATGAGCAGTTCTTC. It specifies CASSSRSERPYNEQFF.